This T cell receptor beta chain was found in a study of blood T cell repertoires in COVID-19. A note on this clone: Other DNA sequences in this sample translate to the same CDR3.

The authors' processing: Amplification of reference gene primers provided the estimated nucleated cell counts. Method: immunoSEQ multiplex PCR; TCRdb's copy keeps in-frame clones and lacks some. For V, J and clone size, that table is used; D and trimming come from the DNA. Seen here are about 310,000 clones, approximately 89% observed once, and the top ten hold almost 9.5%. CDR3 length equals 13 residues. The V end was cut by 6 bases, the J end by 4 bases, with 12 bases between. Germline V lookup: CDR1 KGHSH, CDR2 LQKENI. Clinical histories supplied by participants themselves formed the basis of cohort assignment. Cohort 3 donors counted as recovered after two negative PCRs, clearance, or resolved symptoms.

The origin of this receptor is a woman aged 30 to 39 who had recovered from COVID-19. V usage is TRBV18 and J usage is TRBJ1-1; possible D gene TRBD1, 5 bases. Sequencing used PBMCs or T cells enriched from blood (not recorded which). Written as DNA, the CDR3 is TGTGCCAGCTCCCCTTTGGGGGGCACTGAAGCTTTCTTT. Protein: CASSPLGGTEAFF.